This T cell receptor beta chain was observed in a study of T cell changes during pregnancy in multiple sclerosis. Assay used: immunoSEQ multiplex PCR; TCRdb lists only in-frame clones, some missing. The sample lists approximately 88,000 clones; 92% were seen once. The CDR3 covers 11 residues. CDR1 is MNHEY and CDR2 is SVGAGI in the germline V gene. Trimming left V 8 bases short and J 6 bases short, with 11 bases between. This TCR was recovered from a female donor with multiple sclerosis, enrolled in a pregnancy study. The specimen comprised peripheral blood, sampled in the first trimester of pregnancy. This rearrangement joins TRBV6-5 to TRBJ2-7, with D maybe TRBD2 (5 bases). CDR3 region: CASGSAGEQYF. CDR3 nucleotide sequence: TGTGCCAGCGGATCCGCGGGCGAGCAGTACTTC.